This T cell receptor (beta chain) was sequenced for a study of blood T cell repertoires in COVID-19. At the level of the study: From the United States, Italy and Spain came samples of acute and convalescent COVID-19. PBMCs, B-cell-depleted T cells, or T cells provided the cDNA or gDNA that made up the material.

Categorization into cohorts depended on clinical history that participants reported. Produced via immunoSEQ multiplex PCR; TCRdb's table is partial and in-frame only. The table records some 250,000 clones, approximately 86% of them present only once. Sequenced input: PBMCs or T cells enriched from blood (not recorded which). The sequence derives from a woman in her thirties or forties with acute COVID-19.

The DNA of the CDR3 is TGTGCCATCAGTGAGTCTGAGAGAGATGAGCAGTTCTTC. Its translation: CAISESERDEQFF. The chain recombines TRBV10-3 with TRBJ2-1, with no clear D. V gave up 0 bases and J gave up 8 bases, with 8 bases separating them. The CDR3 has 13 amino acids. CDR1 is ENHRY, CDR2 SYGVKD, per germline.